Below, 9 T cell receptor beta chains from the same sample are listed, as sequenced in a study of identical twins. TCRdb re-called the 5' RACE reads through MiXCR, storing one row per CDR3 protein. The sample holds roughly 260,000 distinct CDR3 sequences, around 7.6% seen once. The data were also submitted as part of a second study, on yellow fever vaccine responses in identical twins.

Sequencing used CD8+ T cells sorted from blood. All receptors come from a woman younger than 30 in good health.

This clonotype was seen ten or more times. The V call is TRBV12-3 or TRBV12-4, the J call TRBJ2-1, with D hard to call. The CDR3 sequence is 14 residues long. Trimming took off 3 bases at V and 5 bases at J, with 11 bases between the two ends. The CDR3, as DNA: TGTGCCAGCAGTTTCGGCCCCCTAAACAATGAGCAGTTCTTC. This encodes CASSFGPLNNEQFF.

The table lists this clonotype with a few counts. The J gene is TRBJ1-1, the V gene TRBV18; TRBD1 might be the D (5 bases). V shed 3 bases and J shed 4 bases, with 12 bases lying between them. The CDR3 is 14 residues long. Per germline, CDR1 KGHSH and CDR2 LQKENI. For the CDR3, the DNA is TGTGCCAGCTCACCGGCAGGGTTGGTCACTGAAGCTTTCTTT. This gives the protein CASSPAGLVTEAFF.

CDR3 amino acids: CASSDPEGIGELFF. The CDR3 DNA reads TGTGCCAGCTCAGACCCGGAGGGGATCGGGGAGCTGTTTTTT. The genes are TRBV18 and TRBJ2-2, with a weak D call TRBD2 (6 bases). The CDR3 loop spans 14 amino acids. The V gene's germline CDR1 is KGHSH and CDR2 LQKENI. V lost 5 bases to trimming and J lost 7 bases, with 14 bases between them.

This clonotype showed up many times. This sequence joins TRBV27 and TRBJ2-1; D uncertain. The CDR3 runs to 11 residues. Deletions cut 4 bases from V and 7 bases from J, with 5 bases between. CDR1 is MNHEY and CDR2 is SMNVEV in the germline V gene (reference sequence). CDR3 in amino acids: CASSSSNEQFF. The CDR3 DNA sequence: TGTGCCAGCAGTTCGTCGAATGAGCAGTTCTTC.

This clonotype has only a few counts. The CDR3 loop is CASSYSFRSDTEAFF. The CDR3 nucleotides are TGTGCCAGCAGTTACTCATTCCGGAGTGACACTGAAGCTTTCTTT. The genes are TRBV6-5 and TRBJ1-1; the D is unclear. The CDR3 has 15 residues. V was cut by 0 bases and J by 3 bases, with 11 bases left in between. Per germline, CDR1 MNHEY and CDR2 SVGAGI.

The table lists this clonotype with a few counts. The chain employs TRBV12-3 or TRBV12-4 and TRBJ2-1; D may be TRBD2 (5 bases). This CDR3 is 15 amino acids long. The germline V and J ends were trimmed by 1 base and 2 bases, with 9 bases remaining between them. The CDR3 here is CASSLVGVPYNEQFF. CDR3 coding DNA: TGTGCCAGCAGTTTAGTGGGAGTACCCTACAATGAGCAGTTCTTC.

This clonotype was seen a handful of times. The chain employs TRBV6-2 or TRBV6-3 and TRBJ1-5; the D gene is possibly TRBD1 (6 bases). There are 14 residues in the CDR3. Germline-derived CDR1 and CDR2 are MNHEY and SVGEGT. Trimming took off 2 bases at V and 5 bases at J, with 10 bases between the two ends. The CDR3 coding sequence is TGTGCCAGCAGTTACCAGGGGCGAGATCAGCCCCAGCATTTT. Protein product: CASSYQGRDQPQHF.

CDR3 in amino acids: CASSDMGTALYEQYF. The CDR3 DNA reads TGTGCCAGCAGCGACATGGGGACAGCTCTATACGAGCAGTACTTC. V and J are TRBV7-9 and TRBJ2-7; 7 nucleotides match TRBD1. V dropped 5 bases and J dropped 4; count of bases not matched to a gene: 11. The length of the CDR3 is 15 residues. Looked up from germline, CDR1 is SEHNR and CDR2 is FQNEAQ (reference sequence).

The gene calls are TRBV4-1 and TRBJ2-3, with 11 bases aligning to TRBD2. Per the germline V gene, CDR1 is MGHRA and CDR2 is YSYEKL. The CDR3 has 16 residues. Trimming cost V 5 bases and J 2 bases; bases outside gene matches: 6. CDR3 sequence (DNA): TGCGCCAGCAGCTTCCAGACTAGCGGGGACACAGATACGCAGTATTTT. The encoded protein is CASSFQTSGDTDTQYF.